A selection of T cell receptor beta chains follows, all from one sample in a study of control samples from healthy donors and cancer patients. Sequencing used immunoSEQ multiplex PCR; TCRdb keeps in-frame clones, though not all of them. The data contain about 180,000 clones, roughly nine tenths of them seen just once; the ten biggest clones take up 1.1% to 1.5%. The material sequenced was blood. The receptors here all came from a man aged 25-45 years in good health. CDR3s include the opening cysteine and the closing phenylalanine or tryptophan. The D gene is left open where the match is weak. Clone size is not always given. Where it is, it says once, few, many or a class for expanded clones.

.,TRBV6-5,.,TRBJ1-4,14,CASSRGGGNEKLFF,TGTGCCAGCAGTCGCGGGGGTGGGAATGAAAAACTGTTTTTT
.,TRBV29-1,TRBD1,TRBJ1-4,14,CSVEMGTVNEKLFF,TGCAGCGTTGAGATGGGGACAGTTAATGAAAAACTGTTTTTT
.,TRBV30,TRBD1,TRBJ1-2,13,CAWRLQGRTGYTF,TGTGCCTGGAGGTTACAGGGGCGCACTGGCTACACCTTC
.,TRBV18,.,TRBJ1-2,15,CASSPTMGSNYGYTF,TGTGCCAGCTCCCCGACAATGGGAAGCAACTATGGCTACACCTTC
few,TRBV7-2,.,TRBJ1-6,17,CASSRATAQSGNSPLHF,TGTGCCAGCAGCAGGGCGACAGCGCAGAGCGGCAATTCACCCCTCCACTTT
.,TRBV6-2/TRBV6-3,.,TRBJ1-2,11,CASSLGGGYTF,TGTGCCAGCAGCCTAGGGGGAGGCTACACCTTC
.,TRBV30,.,TRBJ2-7,14,CAWTPKGGTYEQYF,TGTGCCTGGACCCCAAAGGGGGGGACCTACGAGCAGTACTTC
.,TRBV10-3,TRBD1,TRBJ1-5,15,CATRPGQASNQPQHF,TGTGCCACGCGACCGGGACAGGCTAGCAATCAGCCCCAGCATTTT
once,TRBV7-2,.,TRBJ2-7,13,CASSFRDTYEQYF,TGTGCCAGCAGCTTCCGGGACACCTACGAGCAGTACTTC
.,TRBV24-1,.,TRBJ1-2,13,CATSSGLYYGYTF,TGTGCCACCAGCTCGGGGTTGTACTATGGCTACACCTTC
.,TRBV12-3/TRBV12-4,.,TRBJ1-5,12,CASSFDNQPQHF,TGTGCCAGCAGTTTTGACAATCAGCCCCAGCATTTT
.,TRBV12-3/TRBV12-4,.,TRBJ2-7,13,CASSLVPLYEQYF,TGTGCCAGCAGTTTGGTTCCCCTCTACGAGCAGTACTTC
once,TRBV7-9,.,TRBJ1-1,14,CASSLNQGGTEAFF,TGTGCCAGCAGCCTAAACCAGGGCGGTACTGAAGCTTTCTTT
.,TRBV9,.,TRBJ1-3,16,CASSPREAVSGNTIYF,TGTGCCAGCAGCCCCAGGGAGGCGGTTTCTGGAAACACCATATATTTT
.,TRBV19,.,TRBJ2-7,16,CASSTGALGASYEQYF,TGTGCCAGTAGTACCGGGGCCTTAGGAGCCTCCTACGAGCAGTACTTC
.,TRBV15,.,TRBJ1-3,13,CATSRDGSNTIYF,TGTGCCACCAGCAGAGATGGTAGTAACACCATATATTTT
.,TRBV4-2,TRBD1,TRBJ1-5,17,CASSQEGNRGFNQPQHF,TGTGCCAGCAGCCAAGAAGGGAACAGGGGCTTCAATCAGCCCCAGCATTTT
.,TRBV18,.,TRBJ1-4,15,CASSPGRATNEKLFF,TGTGCCAGCTCACCGGGAAGGGCAACTAATGAAAAACTGTTTTTT
.,TRBV27,.,TRBJ2-2,15,CASSTWGGMVGELFF,TGTGCCAGCAGTACGTGGGGCGGGATGGTCGGGGAGCTGTTTTTT
.,TRBV11-2,.,TRBJ2-7,14,CASSSALRGGEQYF,TGTGCCAGCAGCTCCGCGCTCAGGGGAGGAGAGCAGTACTTC
once,TRBV5-1,TRBD2,TRBJ2-7,15,CASSTGLAIAYEQYF,TGCGCCAGCAGCACGGGACTAGCGATCGCATACGAGCAGTACTTC
.,TRBV5-5,TRBD2,TRBJ2-1,16,CASSTGTSGGAIEQFF,TGTGCCAGCAGCACAGGGACTAGCGGGGGGGCTATTGAGCAGTTCTTC
.,TRBV18,TRBD2,TRBJ2-5,15,CASSPPSGGRETQYF,TGTGCCAGCTCACCACCTAGCGGGGGGCGAGAGACCCAGTACTTC
.,TRBV19,.,TRBJ2-3,17,CASSIMGPGAFEDTQYF,TGTGCCAGTAGTATAATGGGACCAGGGGCTTTCGAAGATACGCAGTATTTT
few,TRBV3-1/TRBV3-2,.,TRBJ2-2,15,CASSRVRVDTGELFF,TGTGCCAGCAGCCGAGTCAGGGTGGACACCGGGGAGCTGTTTTTT
.,TRBV7-9,TRBD1,TRBJ1-4,16,CASSYRRDRGREKLFF,TGTGCCAGCAGCTATCGCCGGGACAGGGGGCGGGAAAAACTGTTTTTT
.,TRBV4-1,.,TRBJ2-7,15,CASSLEPTGSYEQYF,TGCGCCAGCAGCCTAGAACCGACAGGCTCCTACGAGCAGTACTTC
.,TRBV6-4,TRBD2,TRBJ2-7,16,CASSDEGSGGLREQYF,TGTGCCAGCAGTGACGAGGGTAGCGGGGGGCTAAGAGAGCAGTACTTC